The 28 T cell receptor beta chains below all came from one sample that was sequenced in a study of response to subunit inactivated influenza vaccine. Using its own MiXCR run on the RT-PCR reads, TCRdb lists one record per CDR3 protein. The table includes roughly 700,000 distinct CDR3 sequences, about 14% detected once. The specimen comprised PBMCs from blood, sampled roughly 15 days before vaccination. All receptors come from a man aged 45 to 65 who received an inactivated influenza vaccine.

This clonotype was recorded a few times. The chain has TRBV4-3 and TRBJ2-1; 11 positions agree with TRBD2. Germline V CDR1 and CDR2: LGHNA, YSLEER. Trimming took 2 bases from V and 9 from J; bases not matched to a gene: 9. CDR3 size: 16 residues. This CDR3 is CASSQTPGTSGTEQFF. CDR3 bases: TGCGCCAGCAGCCAAACCCCCGGGACTAGCGGAACTGAGCAGTTCTTC.

This clonotype was found many times. The J gene is TRBJ1-1, the V gene TRBV14; D perhaps matches TRBD1 (6 bases). V dropped 3 bases and J dropped 4 bases, with 9 bases sitting between them. Germline assignment: CDR1 SGHDN and CDR2 FVKESK. The CDR3 sequence is 13 residues long. The CDR3 protein is CASSHSRGTEAFF. In DNA form, the CDR3 reads TGTGCCAGCAGCCACAGCAGGGGCACTGAAGCTTTCTTT.

This clonotype appeared a few times. The chain employs TRBV15 and TRBJ2-3; D may be TRBD2 (6 bases). The CDR3 runs to 13 residues. V dropped 3 bases and J dropped 12 bases, with 16 bases sitting between them. Germline V gives CDR1 LNHNV, CDR2 YYDKDF (reference sequence). CDR3 sequence: CATSSQSGTLQYF. The CDR3 DNA reads as TGTGCCACCAGCAGTCAATCCGGGACTTTACAGTATTTT.

This sequence joins TRBV20-1 and TRBJ1-5; D not certain. With 3 bases removed from V and 3 bases from J, the gap between germline ends came to 12 bases. The CDR3 sequence is 14 residues long. Germline lookup yields CDR1 DFQATT and CDR2 SNEGSKA (reference sequence). The CDR3: CSASRPFNNQPQHF. The DNA for the CDR3 is TGCAGTGCTAGTAGACCGTTTAACAATCAGCCCCAGCATTTT.

This clonotype was recorded a few times. V usage is TRBV6-1 and J usage is TRBJ2-7, with D perhaps given as TRBD1 or TRBD2 (7 bases each). The CDR3 is made up of 14 amino acids. The V and J ends lost 11 bases and 2 bases respectively, with 19 bases between them. CDR1 and CDR2 from the germline V gene are MNHNS and SASEGT. CDR3 in DNA: TGTGCCGCCCAGCGGGACAGAATAACCTACGAGCAGTACTTC. Its protein is CAAQRDRITYEQYF.

The CDR3 region is CASSLRMTDRGVNEQFF. DNA of the CDR3: TGTGCCAGCAGCTTAAGAATGACGGACAGGGGGGTTAATGAGCAGTTCTTC. This chain uses TRBV5-5 with TRBJ2-1, with 10 bases fitting TRBD1. The germline CDR1 and CDR2 sequences are SGHKS and YYEKEE (reference sequence). The CDR3 has 17 amino acids. V shed 2 bases, J shed 7 bases, and the junction held 12 bases outside the gene matches. The full variable domain, completed using reference TRBV5-5 and TRBJ2-1, is DAGVTQSPTHLIKTRGQQVTLRCSPISGHKSVSWYQQVLGQGPQFIFQYYEKEERGRGNFPDRFSARQFPNYSSELNVNALLLGDSALYLCASSLRMTDRGVNEQFFGPGTRLTVL.

V usage is TRBV6-1 and J usage is TRBJ1-1, with D uncertain. Germline CDR1 is MNHNS and CDR2 is SASEGT. The CDR3 is made up of 14 amino acids. Trimming shortened V by 3 bases and J by 4 bases, and 12 bases separated the two germline ends. The CDR3 DNA is TGTGCCAGCAGTGAGCCGGGGATGTCCACTGAAGCTTTCTTT. Protein product: CASSEPGMSTEAFF.

This clonotype was seen at least ten times. This chain joins TRBV12-3 or TRBV12-4 and TRBJ1-4, with 9 bases aligning to TRBD1. V gave up 4 bases and J gave up 5 bases; unmatched junction bases: 5. This CDR3 spans 15 amino acids. CDR3 DNA: TGTGCCAGCAGTTCTGGGACAGGGAGAAATGAAAAACTGTTTTTT. Encoded protein: CASSSGTGRNEKLFF.

V is TRBV28 and J is TRBJ2-2; TRBD2 aligns across 8 bases. The CDR3 sequence is 16 residues long. After removal of 1 base from V and 5 bases from J, the junction contained 6 bases not matched to a gene. CDR1 is MDHEN, CDR2 SYDVKM, per germline. The CDR3 here is CASSLYGTRGTGELFF. The CDR3 coding sequence is TGTGCCAGCAGTTTATACGGGACTAGGGGAACCGGGGAGCTGTTTTTT.

This clonotype was counted at least ten times. The chain recombines TRBV6-2 or TRBV6-3 with TRBJ2-7, with D uncertain. The V end lost 5 bases, the J end lost 7 bases, and 9 bases lay between the germline ends. From germline, CDR1 is MNHEY and CDR2 SVGEGT. There are 11 residues in the CDR3. The CDR3 nucleotides read TGTGCCAGCAGTAATCGAGCGGAGCAGTACTTC. This codes for CASSNRAEQYF.

Only a few counts were recorded for this clonotype. The chain recombines TRBV28 with TRBJ2-3, with 12 bases that match TRBD2. Germline assignment: CDR1 MDHEN and CDR2 SYDVKM. V dropped 3 bases and J dropped 0; count of bases not matched to a gene: 10. This CDR3 comprises 19 residues. CDR3 coding DNA: TGTGCCAGCAGTTTTCCAGGACTAGCGGGAACCCCTAGCACAGATACGCAGTATTTT. Translation gives CASSFPGLAGTPSTDTQYF.

The V call is TRBV5-6, the J call TRBJ2-2; D may be TRBD1 (6 bases). This CDR3 is 15 amino acids long. Looked up from germline, CDR1 is SGHDT and CDR2 is YYEEEE. The ends were cut back, 3 bases at V and 0 bases at J, with 9 bases in the middle. The CDR3 loop reads CASSYGGTNTGELFF. DNA of the CDR3: TGTGCCAGCAGCTATGGGGGCACGAACACCGGGGAGCTGTTTTTT. Variable domain in full (rest from reference TRBV5-6 and TRBJ2-2): DAGVTQSPTHLIKTRGQQVTLRCSPKSGHDTVSWYQQALGQGPQFIFQYYEEEERQRGNFPDRFSGHQFPNYSSELNVNALLLGDSALYLCASSYGGTNTGELFFGEGSRLTVL.

The chain uses TRBV6-1 and TRBJ2-7, with TRBD2 identical over 7 bases. Trimming took 2 bases from V and 3 from J; bases not matched to a gene: 4. CDR1 and CDR2 (germline): MNHNS, SASEGT. This CDR3 contains 14 residues. The CDR3 here is CASSELPGGYEQYF. The CDR3 DNA follows: TGTGCCAGCAGTGAATTGCCGGGGGGCTACGAGCAGTACTTC.

The chain employs TRBV7-2 and TRBJ2-2, with TRBD1 as a possible D gene (6 bases). The V gene lost 4 bases and the J gene lost 6 bases, with 15 bases spanning the gap. Germline CDR1 and CDR2: SGHTA and FQGNSA. The CDR3 extends over 15 amino acids. This CDR3 reads CASSSDGTLSGELFF. Written as DNA, the CDR3 is TGTGCCAGCAGCTCGGACGGGACACTATCCGGGGAGCTGTTTTTT.

V gene TRBV28 combines with J gene TRBJ2-3; 13 bases fit TRBD2. This CDR3 is 19 amino acids long. Trimming removed 3 bases from V and 1 base from J; junction bases left unmatched: 10. CDR1 MDHEN and CDR2 SYDVKM come from the germline V gene. The CDR3 loop reads CASSFHPGLAGAGTDTQYF. CDR3 DNA sequence: TGTGCCAGCAGTTTTCACCCCGGACTAGCGGGAGCGGGCACAGATACGCAGTATTTT. The entire variable domain, with the rest obtained from reference TRBV28 and TRBJ2-3, is as follows: DVKVTQSSRYLVKRTGEKVFLECVQDMDHENMFWYRQDPGLGLRLIYFSYDVKMKEKGDIPEGYSVSREKKERFSLILESASTNQTSMYLCASSFHPGLAGAGTDTQYFGPGTRLTVL.

V gene TRBV6-1 combines with J gene TRBJ2-1; 12 positions match TRBD2. Germline CDR1 is MNHNS and CDR2 is SASEGT. The J segment lost 9 bases and the V segment lost 5 bases, leaving 8 bases of the junction unmatched. The CDR3 contains 15 residues. CDR3 nucleotides: TGTGCCAGCAGTAGAAGGACTAGCGGGGCCGGTGAGCAGTTCTTC. Protein product: CASSRRTSGAGEQFF.

This chain connects TRBV3-1 to TRBJ2-1, with 7 bases fitting TRBD2. V shed 1 base and J 6 bases; nucleotides not matched to a gene: 9. The CDR3 sequence is 16 residues long. The germline gives CDR1 LGHDT, CDR2 YNNKEL (reference sequence). The CDR3 nucleotides read TGTGCCAGCAGCCAAGGGCGTCTAGCGGCCCCCAATGAGCAGTTCTTC. Translating it yields CASSQGRLAAPNEQFF.

At least ten counts were recorded for this clonotype. The chain couples TRBV20-1 to TRBJ2-7, with a tentative D call TRBD2 (6 bases). This CDR3 region has 14 residues. CDR1 DFQATT and CDR2 SNEGSKA come from the germline V gene (reference sequence). Trimming cost V 4 bases and J 5 bases, with 18 bases left between them. This CDR3 reads CSATPAGRWNEQYF. CDR3 in DNA: TGCAGTGCTACCCCGGCAGGGAGGTGGAACGAGCAGTACTTC.

This clonotype was found a few times. The rearrangement uses TRBV9 and TRBJ2-1, with D unclear. CDR3 length equals 16 residues. The V end lost 0 bases, the J end lost 0 bases, and 10 bases lay between the germline ends. The germline gives CDR1 SGDLS, CDR2 YYNGEE. The chain's CDR3 is CASSVDDLSSYNEQFF. Here the CDR3 DNA reads TGTGCCAGCAGCGTAGACGATCTAAGCTCCTACAATGAGCAGTTCTTC.

This chain connects TRBV21-1 to TRBJ2-7; TRBD2 is the table's D call, not checked against the DNA. TRBV21-1 constitutes a pseudogene. The CDR3 has 21 amino acids. The CDR3 DNA sequence: TGTGCCAGCAGCAAGCCAACAAAAGCGAGAGAATTTAACAGAGAAGCCTACGAGCAGTACTTC. Protein sequence: CASSKPTKAREFNREAYEQYF.

The chain uses TRBV5-1 and TRBJ2-5; tentatively, D is TRBD1 or TRBD2 (6 bases each). CDR1 and CDR2 from the germline V gene are SGHRS and YFSETQ. V lost 0 bases and J 1 base, leaving 13 bases between the germline ends. This CDR3 is 16 amino acids long. DNA of the CDR3: TGCGCCAGCAGCTTGGGGGGGGCGCCTATCCAAGAGACCCAGTACTTC. This encodes CASSLGGAPIQETQYF.

This clonotype turned up a few times. V is TRBV12-3 or TRBV12-4 and J is TRBJ1-2, with D hard to call. The ends were cut back, 3 bases at V and 1 base at J, with 6 bases in the middle. CDR3 size: 13 residues. The CDR3, as DNA: TGTGCCAGCAGTTTCTCCATTAACTATGGCTACACCTTC. Residues: CASSFSINYGYTF.

The CDR3 coding sequence is TGTGCCAGCAGCTTGGGGGCCGGGACATCTGAAAAACTGTTTTTT. It yields the protein CASSLGAGTSEKLFF. The chain is built from TRBV5-6 and TRBJ1-4, with a tentative D call TRBD1 (6 bases). The V gene lost 0 bases and the J gene lost 7 bases, with 13 bases spanning the gap. The V gene's germline CDR1 is SGHDT and CDR2 YYEEEE. The CDR3 covers 15 residues. Complete variable domain (other parts from reference TRBV5-6 and TRBJ1-4): DAGVTQSPTHLIKTRGQQVTLRCSPKSGHDTVSWYQQALGQGPQFIFQYYEEEERQRGNFPDRFSGHQFPNYSSELNVNALLLGDSALYLCASSLGAGTSEKLFFGSGTQLSVL.

This rearrangement joins TRBV5-6 to TRBJ2-7, with TRBD2 identical over 9 bases. The CDR3 consists of 17 residues. V shed 4 bases, J shed 3 bases, and the junction held 14 bases outside the gene matches. Germline-derived CDR1 and CDR2 are SGHDT and YYEEEE. The CDR3 coding sequence is TGTGCCAGCAGCCCGGGACCCCCTAGCGGGACGATCTACGAGCAGTACTTC. It is translated as CASSPGPPSGTIYEQYF.

The V and J genes are TRBV6-5 and TRBJ1-5; TRBD1 aligns across 12 bases. The CDR3 extends over 17 amino acids. With 2 bases clipped from V and 9 bases from J, the junction kept 11 bases outside the gene matches. CDR1 and CDR2 (germline): MNHEY, SVGAGI. In nucleotides, the CDR3 is TGTGCCAGCAGTTACAGGGCCGGGACAGGGGGCGCGGGGCCCCAGCATTTT. It yields the protein CASSYRAGTGGAGPQHF.

The chain uses TRBV29-1 and TRBJ2-3, with 8 positions matching TRBD2. The CDR3 has 16 amino acids. V lost 4 bases, J lost 2 bases, and 11 bases stayed unmatched. CDR1 is SQVTM, CDR2 ANQGSEA, per germline. The CDR3 DNA is TGCAGCGTTGTTCCACTAGCGGCCACCACCACAGATACGCAGTATTTT. Its translation is CSVVPLAATTTDTQYF.

This clonotype was picked up a small number of times. The V call is TRBV6-1, the J call TRBJ1-1, with a tentative D call TRBD1 (5 bases). Germline values: CDR1 MNHNS, CDR2 SASEGT. The CDR3 covers 13 residues. Between the trimmed V and J ends, which lost 2 bases and 5 bases, there was a span of 9 bases. CDR3 amino acids: CASSELGETEAFF. The CDR3 DNA is TGTGCCAGCAGTGAATTGGGGGAGACTGAAGCTTTCTTT.

This clonotype showed up many times. V and J are TRBV12-3 or TRBV12-4 and TRBJ2-1, with a weak D call TRBD2 (5 bases). This CDR3 spans 13 amino acids. V was shortened by 5 bases and J by 4 bases, with 9 bases between the two germline ends. The CDR3 reads CASSLGVYNEQFF. The CDR3 DNA sequence: TGTGCCAGCAGTCTCGGGGTTTACAATGAGCAGTTCTTC.